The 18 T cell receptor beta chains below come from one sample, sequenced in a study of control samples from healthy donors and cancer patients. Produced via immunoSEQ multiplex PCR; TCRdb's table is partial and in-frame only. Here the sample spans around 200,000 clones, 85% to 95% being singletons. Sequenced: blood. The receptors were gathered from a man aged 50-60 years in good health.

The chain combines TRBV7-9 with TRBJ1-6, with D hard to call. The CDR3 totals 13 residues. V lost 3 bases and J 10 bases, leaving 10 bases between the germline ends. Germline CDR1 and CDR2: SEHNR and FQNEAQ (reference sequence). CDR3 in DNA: TGTGCCAGCAGCTTTAACCAGGAATCACCCCTCCACTTT. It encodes CASSFNQESPLHF.

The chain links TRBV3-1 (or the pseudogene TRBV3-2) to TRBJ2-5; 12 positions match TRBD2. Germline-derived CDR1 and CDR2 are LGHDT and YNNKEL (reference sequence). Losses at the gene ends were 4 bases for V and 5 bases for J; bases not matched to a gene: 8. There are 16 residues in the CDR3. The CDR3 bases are TGTGCCAGCAGCCTCCGGACTAGCGGGGCGGGTGAGACCCAGTACTTC. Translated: CASSLRTSGAGETQYF.

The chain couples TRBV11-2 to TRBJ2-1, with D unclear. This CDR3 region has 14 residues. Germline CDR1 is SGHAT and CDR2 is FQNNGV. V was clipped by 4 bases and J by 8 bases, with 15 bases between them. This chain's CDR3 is CASSSQRNGHEQFF. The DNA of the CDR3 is TGTGCCAGCAGCTCCCAAAGGAACGGGCATGAGCAGTTCTTC.

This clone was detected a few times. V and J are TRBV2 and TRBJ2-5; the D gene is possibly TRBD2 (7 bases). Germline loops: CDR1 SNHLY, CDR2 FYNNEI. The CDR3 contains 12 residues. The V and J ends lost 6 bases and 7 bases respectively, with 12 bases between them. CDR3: CASSVRGGTQYF. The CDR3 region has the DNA TGTGCCAGCAGCGTTAGGGGGGGGACCCAGTACTTC.

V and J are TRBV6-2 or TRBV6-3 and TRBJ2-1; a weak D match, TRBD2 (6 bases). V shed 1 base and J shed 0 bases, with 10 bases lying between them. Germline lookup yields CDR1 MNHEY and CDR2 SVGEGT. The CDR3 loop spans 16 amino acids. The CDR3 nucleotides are TGTGCCAGCAGTTACTTGGAGGGGTACTCCTACAATGAGCAGTTCTTC. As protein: CASSYLEGYSYNEQFF.

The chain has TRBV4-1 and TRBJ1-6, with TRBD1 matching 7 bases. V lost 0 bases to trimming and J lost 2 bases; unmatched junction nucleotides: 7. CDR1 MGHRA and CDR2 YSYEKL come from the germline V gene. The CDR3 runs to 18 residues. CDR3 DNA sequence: TGCGCCAGCAGCCAAGATCGAGGGGACAGTGCCTATAATTCACCCCTCCACTTT. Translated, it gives CASSQDRGDSAYNSPLHF.

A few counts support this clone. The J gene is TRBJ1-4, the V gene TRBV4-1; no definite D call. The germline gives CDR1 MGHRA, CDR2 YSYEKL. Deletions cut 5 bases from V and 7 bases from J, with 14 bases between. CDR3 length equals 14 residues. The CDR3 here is CASSVGREGEKLFF. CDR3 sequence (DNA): TGCGCCAGCAGCGTAGGGAGGGAAGGTGAAAAACTGTTTTTT.

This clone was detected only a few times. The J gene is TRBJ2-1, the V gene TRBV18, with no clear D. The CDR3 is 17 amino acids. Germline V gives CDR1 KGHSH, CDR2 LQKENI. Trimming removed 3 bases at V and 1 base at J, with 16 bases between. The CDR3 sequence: CASSPRLDVESYNEQFF. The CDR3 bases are TGTGCCAGCTCACCGAGACTCGACGTAGAATCCTACAATGAGCAGTTCTTC.

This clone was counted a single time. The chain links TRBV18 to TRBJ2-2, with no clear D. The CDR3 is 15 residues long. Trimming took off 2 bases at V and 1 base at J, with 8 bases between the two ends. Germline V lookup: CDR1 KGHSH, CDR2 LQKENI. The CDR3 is CASSPDRKNTGELFF. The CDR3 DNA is TGTGCCAGCTCACCAGATAGGAAGAACACCGGGGAGCTGTTTTTT.

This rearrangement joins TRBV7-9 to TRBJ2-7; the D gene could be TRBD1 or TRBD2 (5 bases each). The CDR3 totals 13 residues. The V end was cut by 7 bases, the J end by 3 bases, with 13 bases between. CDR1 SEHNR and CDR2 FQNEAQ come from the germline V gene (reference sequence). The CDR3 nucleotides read TGTGCCAGCACCGGGACCTCCCTCTACGAGCAGTACTTC. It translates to CASTGTSLYEQYF. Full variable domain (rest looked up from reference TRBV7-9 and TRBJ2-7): DTGVSQNPRHKITKRGQNVTFRCDPISEHNRLYWYRQTLGQGPEFLTYFQNEAQLEKSRLLSDRFSAERPKGSFSTLEIQRTEQGDSAMYLCASTGTSLYEQYFGPGTRLTVT.

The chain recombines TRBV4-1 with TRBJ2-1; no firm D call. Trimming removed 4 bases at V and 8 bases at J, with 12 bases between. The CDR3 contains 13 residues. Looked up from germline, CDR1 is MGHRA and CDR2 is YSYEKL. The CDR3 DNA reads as TGCGCCAGCAGCCCGTGGACGAAATATGAGCAGTTCTTC. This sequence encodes CASSPWTKYEQFF.

This CDR3 is CAWNSGLAGGRSSYNEQFF. As DNA, the CDR3 is TGTGCCTGGAATTCAGGGCTAGCGGGGGGCCGTAGCTCCTACAATGAGCAGTTCTTC. This rearrangement joins TRBV30 to TRBJ2-1; TRBD2 aligns across 11 bases. Trimming took 4 bases from V and 0 from J; bases not matched to a gene: 14. Germline CDR1 reads GTSNPN; CDR2 reads SVGIG (reference sequence). The CDR3 runs to 19 residues.

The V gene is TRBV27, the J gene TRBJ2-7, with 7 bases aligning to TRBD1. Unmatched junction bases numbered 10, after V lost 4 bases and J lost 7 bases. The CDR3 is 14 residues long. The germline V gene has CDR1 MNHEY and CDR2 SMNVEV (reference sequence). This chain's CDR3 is CASSSWTGSGEQYV. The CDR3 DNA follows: TGTGCCAGCAGTTCCTGGACAGGCTCAGGAGAGCAGTACGTC.

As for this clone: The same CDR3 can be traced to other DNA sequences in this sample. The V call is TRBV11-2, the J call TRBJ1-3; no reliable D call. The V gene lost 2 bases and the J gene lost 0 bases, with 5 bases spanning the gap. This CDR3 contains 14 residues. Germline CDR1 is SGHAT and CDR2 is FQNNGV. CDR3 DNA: TGTGCCAGCAGCTTATCCCTCTCTGGAAACACCATATATTTT. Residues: CASSLSLSGNTIYF.

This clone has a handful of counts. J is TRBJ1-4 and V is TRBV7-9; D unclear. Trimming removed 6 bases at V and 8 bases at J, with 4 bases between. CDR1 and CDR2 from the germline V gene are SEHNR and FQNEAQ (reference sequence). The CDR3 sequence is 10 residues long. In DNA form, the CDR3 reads TGTGCCAGCAGGGGAGAAAAACTGTTTTTT. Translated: CASRGEKLFF.

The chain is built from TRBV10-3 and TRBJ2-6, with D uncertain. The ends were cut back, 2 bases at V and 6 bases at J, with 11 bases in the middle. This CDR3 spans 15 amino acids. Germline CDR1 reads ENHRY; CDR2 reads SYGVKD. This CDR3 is CAISEPQIMANVLTF. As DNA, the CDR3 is TGTGCCATCAGTGAGCCACAAATCATGGCCAACGTCCTGACTTTC.

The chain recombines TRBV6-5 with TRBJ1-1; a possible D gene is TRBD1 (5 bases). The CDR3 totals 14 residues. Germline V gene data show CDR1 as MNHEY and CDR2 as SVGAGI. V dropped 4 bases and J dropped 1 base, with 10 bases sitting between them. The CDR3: CASSFGTGNTEAFF. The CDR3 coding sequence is TGTGCCAGCAGTTTTGGGACGGGGAACACTGAAGCTTTCTTT.

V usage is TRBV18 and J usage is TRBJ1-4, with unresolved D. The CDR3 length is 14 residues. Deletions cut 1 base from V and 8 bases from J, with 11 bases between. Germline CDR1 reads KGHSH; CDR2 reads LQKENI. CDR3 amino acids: CASSPQAGEEKLFF. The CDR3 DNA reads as TGTGCCAGCTCACCACAGGCTGGGGAGGAAAAACTGTTTTTT.